This T cell receptor (beta chain) was retrieved from a study of cytomegalovirus exposure and HLA in healthy donors. This CDR3 contains 15 residues. Looked up from germline, CDR1 is MDHEN and CDR2 is SYDVKM. V lost 4 bases, J lost 3 bases, and 16 bases lay in between. Only one count was recorded for this clone. Vbeta (60) and Jbeta (13) primers were used in the PCR. Method: immunoSEQ multiplex PCR; TCRdb's copy keeps in-frame clones and lacks some. Here the sample spans about 160,000 clones, around 77% being singletons. The origin of this receptor is a man aged 55-75 years in good health and CMV-seronegative. This chain uses TRBV28 with TRBJ2-7; the D gene is possibly TRBD1 (6 bases). Sequencing was performed on PBMCs. The CDR3 here is CASSSPPAGVYEQYF. The CDR3 DNA reads TGTGCCAGCAGTTCCCCCCCGGCAGGGGTCTACGAGCAGTACTTC.